This TCR beta chain was sequenced in a study of identifying expanded T cells in peripheral blood. General observations from the study: Over two and four weeks, about 15 and 19 clones changed, versus approximately 1.2 between replicates. Clone count variance between roughly 2-week samples rose with total template count.

No infections or other immune events were documented during collection. Trimming left V 6 bases short and J 5 bases short, with 16 bases between. Looked up from germline, CDR1 is SQVTM and CDR2 is ANQGSEA. The CDR3 length is 13 residues. Clones were sequenced by immunoSEQ multiplex PCR, and TCRdb holds only the in-frame ones, with some missing. The sample holds 90,000 or so clones, approximately 83% seen once. Regarding this clone: Its antigen is not identified.

Sequencing was performed on blood. The clonotype comes from a person aged 18-69 years in good health. V gene TRBV29-1 combines with J gene TRBJ2-5; D is undetermined. CDR3 sequence reads: CSVQARNGETQYF. The CDR3 DNA sequence: TGCAGCGTCCAGGCCCGTAATGGGGAGACCCAGTACTTC.